A selection of T cell receptor beta chains follows, all from one sample in a study of shared clonotypes between healthy human individuals. The assay was immunoSEQ multiplex PCR, and TCRdb's table has in-frame clones only and misses some. Among over 1.5 million clones listed, roughly 98% were seen once. The sequenced material came from naive CD4+ T cells sorted from blood. Receptors were obtained from a man aged 25 to 40 in good health. Each CDR3 is given without its conserved first and last residue. Some rows have no size entry. The others give once, few or many, or a class for an expanded clone.

V gene: TRBV9; clone size: NA; CDR3 length: 12; J gene: TRBJ2-7; CDR3 protein: ASSVGLFSYEQY
V gene: TRBV28; clone size: NA; CDR3 length: 11; J gene: TRBJ1-5; CDR3 protein: ASTRGPNQPQH
V gene: TRBV25-1; clone size: NA; CDR3 length: 12; J gene: TRBJ2-7; CDR3 protein: ASSERIESYEQY
V gene: TRBV7-9; clone size: NA; CDR3 length: 14; J gene: TRBJ2-2; CDR3 protein: ASSPKGREDTGELF
V gene: TRBV13; clone size: NA; CDR3 length: 10; J gene: TRBJ2-2; CDR3 protein: ASSRIPGELF
V gene: TRBV6-5; clone size: NA; CDR3 length: 10; J gene: TRBJ2-1; CDR3 protein: ASSSNLDEQF
V gene: TRBV10-2; clone size: NA; CDR3 length: 11; J gene: TRBJ1-2; CDR3 protein: ASRQGRLTGYT
V gene: TRBV2; clone size: NA; CDR3 length: 12; J gene: TRBJ2-7; CDR3 protein: ASSELTSGTEQY
V gene: TRBV9; clone size: NA; CDR3 length: 12; J gene: TRBJ2-7; CDR3 protein: ASSVTASSYEQY
V gene: TRBV28; clone size: NA; CDR3 length: 11; J gene: TRBJ2-2; CDR3 protein: ASSPPRSGELF
V gene: TRBV27; clone size: NA; CDR3 length: 13; J gene: TRBJ1-5; CDR3 protein: ASSPFGGSNQPQH
V gene: TRBV5-4; clone size: NA; CDR3 length: 12; J gene: TRBJ2-5; CDR3 protein: ASSLGGDEETQY
V gene: TRBV19; clone size: NA; CDR3 length: 11; J gene: TRBJ2-1; CDR3 protein: ASSPTGYNEQF
V gene: TRBV7-3; clone size: NA; CDR3 length: 13; J gene: TRBJ2-5; CDR3 protein: ASSLTASGQETQY
V gene: TRBV30; clone size: NA; CDR3 length: 11; J gene: TRBJ2-1; CDR3 protein: AWSITGTSVQF
V gene: TRBV2; clone size: once; CDR3 length: 12; J gene: TRBJ2-1; CDR3 protein: ASSVMGAFSEQF
V gene: TRBV27; clone size: NA; CDR3 length: 12; J gene: TRBJ2-7; CDR3 protein: ASSPSRASYEQY
V gene: TRBV5-1; clone size: NA; CDR3 length: 13; J gene: TRBJ2-1; CDR3 protein: ASSSRTSGNNEQF
V gene: TRBV5-1; clone size: NA; CDR3 length: 13; J gene: TRBJ1-1; CDR3 protein: ASSLGYRGVTEAF
V gene: TRBV29-1; clone size: NA; CDR3 length: 11; J gene: TRBJ2-3; CDR3 protein: SVRLGGTDTQY
V gene: TRBV29-1; clone size: NA; CDR3 length: 12; J gene: TRBJ2-1; CDR3 protein: SVDNIARHNEQF
V gene: TRBV19; clone size: once; CDR3 length: 12; J gene: TRBJ2-7; CDR3 protein: ASTMGYPGYEQY
V gene: TRBV14; clone size: NA; CDR3 length: 11; J gene: TRBJ1-1; CDR3 protein: ASSSNLLAEAF
V gene: TRBV2; clone size: NA; CDR3 length: 12; J gene: TRBJ2-2; CDR3 protein: ASSVAGNTGELF
V gene: TRBV10-1; clone size: NA; CDR3 length: 11; J gene: TRBJ2-3; CDR3 protein: ASKETSTDTQY
V gene: TRBV7-2; clone size: NA; CDR3 length: 11; J gene: TRBJ2-5; CDR3 protein: ASHRGYLETQY
V gene: TRBV5-1; clone size: NA; CDR3 length: 12; J gene: TRBJ2-7; CDR3 protein: ASSPAPGRNEQY
V gene: TRBV6-6; clone size: NA; CDR3 length: 13; J gene: TRBJ2-1; CDR3 protein: ASSYDGGPGNEQF
V gene: TRBV7-3; clone size: NA; CDR3 length: 13; J gene: TRBJ2-1; CDR3 protein: ASSQGLAGYNEQF
V gene: TRBV2; clone size: NA; CDR3 length: 12; J gene: TRBJ1-5; CDR3 protein: ASSETGVVQPQH
V gene: TRBV6-5; clone size: NA; CDR3 length: 11; J gene: TRBJ2-1; CDR3 protein: ASSRPPRNEQF
V gene: TRBV9; clone size: NA; CDR3 length: 13; J gene: TRBJ2-5; CDR3 protein: ASSLPLAGQETQY
V gene: TRBV11-2; clone size: NA; CDR3 length: 12; J gene: TRBJ2-7; CDR3 protein: ASRVPASGNEQY
V gene: TRBV27; clone size: once; CDR3 length: 13; J gene: TRBJ2-5; CDR3 protein: ASSLSGLIWETQY
V gene: TRBV28; clone size: NA; CDR3 length: 14; J gene: TRBJ2-2; CDR3 protein: ASSLTGRLHTGELF
V gene: TRBV10-2; clone size: NA; CDR3 length: 13; J gene: TRBJ2-3; CDR3 protein: ASTQGAGGIDTQY
V gene: TRBV5-4; clone size: NA; CDR3 length: 11; J gene: TRBJ2-5; CDR3 protein: ASSTAGVQTQY
V gene: TRBV10-3; clone size: NA; CDR3 length: 11; J gene: TRBJ2-5; CDR3 protein: AISDGSSETQY
V gene: TRBV18; clone size: once; CDR3 length: 11; J gene: TRBJ2-6; CDR3 protein: ASSPPGANVLT
V gene: TRBV6-1; clone size: NA; CDR3 length: 13; J gene: TRBJ2-1; CDR3 protein: ASSEGDRGRGKQF
V gene: TRBV28; clone size: NA; CDR3 length: 10; J gene: TRBJ1-1; CDR3 protein: ASSSWGGQAF
V gene: TRBV18; clone size: NA; CDR3 length: 16; J gene: TRBJ1-2; CDR3 protein: ASSPLGPTVLNPYGYT
V gene: TRBV11-2; clone size: NA; CDR3 length: 11; J gene: TRBJ2-7; CDR3 protein: ASSLVRPGEQY
V gene: TRBV27; clone size: NA; CDR3 length: 11; J gene: TRBJ1-5; CDR3 protein: ASSLLRSQPQH
V gene: TRBV7-2; clone size: NA; CDR3 length: 16; J gene: TRBJ2-6; CDR3 protein: ASRTGTAILSGANVLT
V gene: TRBV28; clone size: NA; CDR3 length: 16; J gene: TRBJ2-3; CDR3 protein: ASSFKTSGRAATDTQY
V gene: TRBV6-5; clone size: NA; CDR3 length: 14; J gene: TRBJ2-5; CDR3 protein: ASSYSIVGGGETQY
V gene: TRBV6-5; clone size: NA; CDR3 length: 11; J gene: TRBJ1-2; CDR3 protein: ASSSSDSFGYT
V gene: TRBV19; clone size: NA; CDR3 length: 15; J gene: TRBJ2-1; CDR3 protein: ASSSLFGTSGGGEQF
V gene: TRBV5-1; clone size: NA; CDR3 length: 13; J gene: TRBJ2-3; CDR3 protein: ASSATGGATDTQY
V gene: TRBV5-1; clone size: NA; CDR3 length: 9; J gene: TRBJ1-2; CDR3 protein: ASSQGAGYT